Listed below are T cell receptor beta chains from one sample, sequenced in a study of tumor-infiltrating lymphocytes in primary liver carcinoma. Via MiXCR, TCRdb re-called the multiplex PCR reads, giving one row per CDR3 protein. The sample includes 80,000 or so distinct CDR3 sequences, about 75% of them seen just once. Source material: tumor-adjacent normal liver tissue. The receptors stem from a man aged 40-49 years with primary liver carcinoma and hepatitis B virus infection. The conserved cysteine and the conserved F or W are not part of the CDR3 here. Each record gives: CDR3 length, clone size, V gene, J gene, CDR3 protein. Rows give clone size only sometimes, using once, few, many, or a class for an expanded clone.

length: 12
size: .
V: TRBV6-4
J: TRBJ2-1
CDR3: ASNAGTSWSEQF

length: 14
size: .
V: TRBV12-3/TRBV12-4
J: TRBJ1-1
CDR3: GSSPHPGTANIEVL

length: 14
size: .
V: TRBV4-1
J: TRBJ1-3
CDR3: TSSPRQNFSGNTIY

length: 10
size: .
V: TRBV29-1
J: TRBJ2-7
CDR3: SVTSSSHDQY

length: 13
size: .
V: TRBV11-2
J: TRBJ2-5
CDR3: VSSLDRGRRETQY

length: 11
size: many
V: TRBV5-5
J: TRBJ1-2
CDR3: ASSRTGTYRYT

length: 15
size: few
V: TRBV6-2/TRBV6-3
J: TRBJ1-5
CDR3: ASSPPAAGTSNQPQH

length: 11
size: .
V: TRBV5-1
J: TRBJ1-5
CDR3: GSSTGDNQPQH

length: 14
size: .
V: TRBV6-1
J: TRBJ2-1
CDR3: ASILGTTSGSRGQS

length: 12
size: .
V: TRBV6-5
J: TRBJ2-7
CDR3: ASSIRRVRDEQY

length: 13
size: .
V: TRBV6-5
J: TRBJ2-3
CDR3: ASSPDSSSMDTQY

length: 17
size: .
V: TRBV28
J: TRBJ2-7
CDR3: ANTPRGMPRQLPVYEQY

length: 11
size: .
V: TRBV6-2/TRBV6-3
J: TRBJ2-7
CDR3: ASTANWGDEHH

length: 16
size: .
V: TRBV6-6
J: TRBJ1-5
CDR3: ASSYSSRGGHRNQPQR

length: 13
size: .
V: TRBV6-6
J: TRBJ2-3
CDR3: ASSHGTYVLDTQY

length: 12
size: .
V: TRBV29-1
J: TRBJ2-7
CDR3: SAPDRMDQVEQY

length: 13
size: .
V: TRBV19
J: TRBJ2-1
CDR3: VSCLGDPLYNEQS

length: 9
size: .
V: TRBV29-1
J: TRBJ1-2
CDR3: SVVIGNGYT

length: 11
size: .
V: TRBV4-1
J: TRBJ2-1
CDR3: ASSQTTSNEEF

length: 11
size: .
V: TRBV6-1
J: TRBJ1-5
CDR3: VSSQNREQSQH

length: 8
size: .
V: TRBV29-1
J: TRBJ2-3
CDR3: SVSTDTRY

length: 14
size: .
V: TRBV11-2
J: TRBJ2-5
CDR3: ASSPTGQKGQETQY

length: 12
size: many
V: TRBV4-1
J: TRBJ1-4
CDR3: ASSQGDSTEKLF

length: 15
size: .
V: TRBV7-9
J: TRBJ2-3
CDR3: ASSLAATRASTDTQY

length: 14
size: once
V: TRBV5-4
J: TRBJ2-2
CDR3: ASSLVAGSNTGELF

length: 12
size: many
V: TRBV7-8
J: TRBJ1-2
CDR3: ASSGAGTGHGYT

length: 16
size: .
V: TRBV4-1
J: TRBJ1-5
CDR3: ASSQEVSRSLLNQPQH

length: 15
size: .
V: TRBV6-2/TRBV6-3
J: TRBJ2-1
CDR3: ANSLGEGTGMANEQF

length: 13
size: once
V: TRBV6-2/TRBV6-3
J: TRBJ1-2
CDR3: VSSYSMTPGLGYT

length: 13
size: .
V: TRBV4-1
J: TRBJ1-1
CDR3: ASRTLQPAGGEAF

length: 13
size: many
V: TRBV29-1
J: TRBJ2-5
CDR3: SVEGGQVPQETQY

length: 12
size: .
V: TRBV12-3/TRBV12-4
J: TRBJ2-1
CDR3: ASTLSGFYNEQF

length: 14
size: .
V: TRBV24-1
J: TRBJ2-1
CDR3: ATSDRQLAGTDEQF